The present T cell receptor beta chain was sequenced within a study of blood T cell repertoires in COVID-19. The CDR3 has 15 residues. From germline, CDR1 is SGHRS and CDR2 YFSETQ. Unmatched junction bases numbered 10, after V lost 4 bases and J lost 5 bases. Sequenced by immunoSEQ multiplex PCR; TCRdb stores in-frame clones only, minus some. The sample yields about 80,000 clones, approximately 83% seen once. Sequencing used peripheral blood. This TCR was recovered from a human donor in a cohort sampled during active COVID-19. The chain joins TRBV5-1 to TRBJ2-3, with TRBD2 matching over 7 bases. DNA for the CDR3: TGCGCCAGCAGCCAGGCGGGGGATCCGGTAGATACGCAGTATTTT. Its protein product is CASSQAGDPVDTQYF.